The rows below give T cell receptor beta chains drawn from one sample of a study of CD8+ T cells in alopecia areata. Assay used: immunoSEQ multiplex PCR; TCRdb lists only in-frame clones, some missing. The table shows 110,000 to 150,000 clones, with roughly 50% occurring only once. The material sequenced was CD8+ T cells sorted from blood, taken at week 4, from a patient treated with tofacitinib. The source is a human donor with alopecia areata. Each CDR3 is given with its conserved first and last residue. A D gene is named only where the DNA matches it firmly. Size is stated for part of the rows, as once, few or many counts, or as a class when the clone is expanded.

D gene: -
V gene: TRBV14
J gene: TRBJ2-1
clone size: -
CDR3 length: 16
CDR3 protein: CASSQENRGGINEQFF
CDR3 DNA: TGTGCCAGCAGCCAAGAGAACAGGGGAGGAATCAATGAGCAGTTCTTC

D gene: -
V gene: TRBV18
J gene: TRBJ2-7
clone size: -
CDR3 length: 15
CDR3 protein: CASSPRQVHSLEQYF
CDR3 DNA: TGTGCCAGCTCACCACGGCAAGTCCACTCGCTTGAGCAGTACTTC

D gene: -
V gene: TRBV29-1
J gene: TRBJ2-7
clone size: -
CDR3 length: 13
CDR3 protein: CSVTGTVTYEQYF
CDR3 DNA: TGCAGCGTAACGGGGACGGTGACGTACGAGCAGTACTTC

D gene: TRBD1
V gene: TRBV9
J gene: TRBJ1-1
clone size: -
CDR3 length: 16
CDR3 protein: CASSVGTGGWYTEAFF
CDR3 DNA: TGTGCCAGCAGCGTCGGGACAGGGGGCTGGTACACTGAAGCTTTCTTT

D gene: -
V gene: TRBV6-1
J gene: TRBJ1-5
clone size: -
CDR3 length: 16
CDR3 protein: CASSETRQFSNQPQHF
CDR3 DNA: TGTGCCAGCAGTGAAACTAGACAGTTTAGCAATCAGCCCCAGCATTTT

D gene: -
V gene: TRBV30
J gene: TRBJ2-2
clone size: -
CDR3 length: 12
CDR3 protein: CAWSRAAGELFF
CDR3 DNA: TGTGCCTGGAGTCGGGCCGCCGGGGAGCTGTTTTTT

D gene: -
V gene: TRBV5-5
J gene: TRBJ1-2
clone size: few
CDR3 length: 12
CDR3 protein: CASSLDAYGYTF
CDR3 DNA: TGTGCCAGCAGCTTGGACGCGTATGGCTACACCTTC

D gene: -
V gene: TRBV25-1
J gene: TRBJ2-2
clone size: few
CDR3 length: 11
CDR3 protein: CASTKLGELFF
CDR3 DNA: TGTGCCAGCACAAAGCTGGGGGAGCTGTTTTTT

D gene: TRBD2
V gene: TRBV11-2
J gene: TRBJ2-3
clone size: -
CDR3 length: 16
CDR3 protein: CASSSERGRSTDTQYF
CDR3 DNA: TGTGCCAGCAGCTCAGAGCGGGGGCGAAGCACAGATACGCAGTATTTT

D gene: -
V gene: TRBV25-1
J gene: TRBJ2-2
clone size: -
CDR3 length: 13
CDR3 protein: CASSESNTGELFF
CDR3 DNA: TGTGCCAGCAGTGAATCCAACACCGGGGAGCTGTTTTTT

D gene: -
V gene: TRBV7-8
J gene: TRBJ1-1
clone size: -
CDR3 length: 12
CDR3 protein: CASSFSDTEAFF
CDR3 DNA: TGTGCCAGCAGCTTTTCCGACACTGAAGCTTTCTTT

D gene: -
V gene: TRBV9
J gene: TRBJ2-4
clone size: -
CDR3 length: 14
CDR3 protein: CASSSTSTENIQYF
CDR3 DNA: TGTGCCAGCAGCTCTACCTCGACAGAAAACATTCAGTACTTC

D gene: -
V gene: TRBV9
J gene: TRBJ2-3
clone size: -
CDR3 length: 15
CDR3 protein: CASSVVPASTDTQYF
CDR3 DNA: TGTGCCAGCAGCGTAGTCCCCGCTAGCACAGATACGCAGTATTTT

D gene: -
V gene: TRBV7-2
J gene: TRBJ1-5
clone size: -
CDR3 length: 15
CDR3 protein: CASEWEPRLGQPQHF
CDR3 DNA: TGTGCCAGCGAATGGGAACCGAGGTTGGGTCAGCCCCAGCATTTT

D gene: -
V gene: TRBV10-2
J gene: TRBJ1-1
clone size: few
CDR3 length: 17
CDR3 protein: CASSESPLGPENTEAFF
CDR3 DNA: TGCGCCAGCAGTGAGTCCCCCTTAGGGCCTGAGAACACTGAAGCTTTCTTT

D gene: -
V gene: TRBV10-3
J gene: TRBJ1-2
clone size: few
CDR3 length: 16
CDR3 protein: CAISERSEGPGYGYTF
CDR3 DNA: TGTGCCATCAGTGAGAGATCCGAGGGACCTGGATATGGCTACACCTTC

D gene: TRBD1
V gene: TRBV5-1
J gene: TRBJ2-3
clone size: -
CDR3 length: 15
CDR3 protein: CASSLGTGAGDTQYF
CDR3 DNA: TGCGCCAGCAGCTTGGGGACAGGGGCAGGGGATACGCAGTATTTT

D gene: -
V gene: TRBV29-1
J gene: TRBJ2-7
clone size: few
CDR3 length: 11
CDR3 protein: CSVEDSHEQYF
CDR3 DNA: TGCAGCGTTGAAGATAGCCACGAGCAGTACTTC

D gene: -
V gene: TRBV2
J gene: TRBJ2-3
clone size: -
CDR3 length: 14
CDR3 protein: CARLPLDSTDTQYF
CDR3 DNA: TGTGCCAGACTCCCATTGGACTCCACAGATACGCAGTATTTT

D gene: -
V gene: TRBV19
J gene: TRBJ2-7
clone size: -
CDR3 length: 13
CDR3 protein: CASTAGRAYEQYF
CDR3 DNA: TGTGCCAGTACGGCAGGTAGGGCCTACGAGCAGTACTTC

D gene: -
V gene: TRBV29-1
J gene: TRBJ1-2
clone size: -
CDR3 length: 15
CDR3 protein: CSVEPGAVTDYGYTF
CDR3 DNA: TGCAGCGTTGAACCTGGGGCGGTCACTGACTATGGCTACACCTTC

D gene: TRBD1
V gene: TRBV28
J gene: TRBJ1-2
clone size: -
CDR3 length: 13
CDR3 protein: CASSLETGNGYTF
CDR3 DNA: TGTGCCAGCAGTTTAGAGACAGGGAATGGCTACACCTTC

D gene: -
V gene: TRBV10-3
J gene: TRBJ2-5
clone size: -
CDR3 length: 11
CDR3 protein: CAISEDETQYF
CDR3 DNA: TGTGCCATCAGTGAGGATGAGACCCAGTACTTC

D gene: -
V gene: TRBV13
J gene: TRBJ1-2
clone size: -
CDR3 length: 15
CDR3 protein: CASSPGQQTNYGYTF
CDR3 DNA: TGTGCCAGCAGCCCAGGACAGCAAACTAACTATGGCTACACCTTC

D gene: TRBD1
V gene: TRBV2
J gene: TRBJ2-7
clone size: -
CDR3 length: 12
CDR3 protein: CAISTGSSEQYF
CDR3 DNA: TGTGCCATTTCGACAGGGTCCTCCGAGCAGTACTTC

D gene: -
V gene: TRBV4-1
J gene: TRBJ1-6
clone size: few
CDR3 length: 13
CDR3 protein: CASSQDSRSPLHF
CDR3 DNA: TGCGCCAGCAGCCAAGATAGCCGCTCACCCCTCCACTTT

D gene: TRBD1
V gene: TRBV12-5
J gene: TRBJ1-5
clone size: few
CDR3 length: 15
CDR3 protein: CASGARGNSNQPQHF
CDR3 DNA: TGTGCTAGTGGTGCCAGGGGGAACAGCAATCAGCCCCAGCATTTT

D gene: -
V gene: TRBV7-8
J gene: TRBJ1-1
clone size: -
CDR3 length: 15
CDR3 protein: CASTTDFGMNTEAFF
CDR3 DNA: TGTGCCAGCACCACCGATTTTGGTATGAACACTGAAGCTTTCTTT

D gene: TRBD1
V gene: TRBV6-1
J gene: TRBJ2-7
clone size: -
CDR3 length: 13
CDR3 protein: CASRRDRYYEQYF
CDR3 DNA: TGTGCCAGCAGAAGGGACAGATACTACGAGCAGTACTTC

D gene: TRBD1
V gene: TRBV4-2
J gene: TRBJ1-1
clone size: -
CDR3 length: 15
CDR3 protein: CASSQSGGPGTEAFF
CDR3 DNA: TGTGCCAGCAGCCAATCAGGGGGCCCCGGCACTGAAGCTTTCTTT

D gene: -
V gene: TRBV6-5
J gene: TRBJ2-1
clone size: -
CDR3 length: 14
CDR3 protein: CASSYSWGYNEQFF
CDR3 DNA: TGTGCCAGCAGTTACTCATGGGGCTACAATGAGCAGTTCTTC

D gene: TRBD1
V gene: TRBV9
J gene: TRBJ2-1
clone size: few
CDR3 length: 15
CDR3 protein: CASSPYRGGYNEQFF
CDR3 DNA: TGTGCCAGCAGCCCGTACAGGGGCGGCTACAATGAGCAGTTCTTC

D gene: TRBD1
V gene: TRBV5-6
J gene: TRBJ2-5
clone size: -
CDR3 length: 18
CDR3 protein: CASSMGPGQGNHKETQYF
CDR3 DNA: TGTGCCAGCAGCATGGGTCCGGGACAGGGGAACCATAAAGAGACCCAGTACTTC

D gene: TRBD1
V gene: TRBV7-9
J gene: TRBJ1-1
clone size: few
CDR3 length: 16
CDR3 protein: CASRTGTGGRVGQAFF
CDR3 DNA: TGTGCCAGCAGAACCGGGACAGGGGGTCGGGTTGGCCAAGCTTTCTTT

D gene: -
V gene: TRBV6-5
J gene: TRBJ1-1
clone size: -
CDR3 length: 13
CDR3 protein: CASSIGGNTEAFF
CDR3 DNA: TGTGCCAGCAGCATCGGGGGAAACACTGAAGCTTTCTTT

D gene: -
V gene: TRBV5-6
J gene: TRBJ2-1
clone size: -
CDR3 length: 15
CDR3 protein: CASSRDRVLVGEQFF
CDR3 DNA: TGTGCCAGCAGCCGGGACCGTGTCTTGGTAGGTGAGCAGTTCTTC

D gene: -
V gene: TRBV30
J gene: TRBJ1-4
clone size: -
CDR3 length: 14
CDR3 protein: CAWSVIPSREKLFF
CDR3 DNA: TGTGCCTGGAGTGTGATTCCGTCGAGGGAAAAACTGTTTTTT

D gene: -
V gene: TRBV4-1
J gene: TRBJ2-5
clone size: -
CDR3 length: 15
CDR3 protein: CASSQRKGIQETQYF
CDR3 DNA: TGCGCCAGCAGCCAACGAAAGGGCATCCAAGAGACCCAGTACTTC

D gene: -
V gene: TRBV7-9
J gene: TRBJ2-2
clone size: -
CDR3 length: 12
CDR3 protein: CASRVGTGELFF
CDR3 DNA: TGTGCCAGCAGGGTTGGCACCGGGGAGCTGTTTTTT

D gene: TRBD2
V gene: TRBV9
J gene: TRBJ2-7
clone size: -
CDR3 length: 14
CDR3 protein: CASSLAGQSYEQYF
CDR3 DNA: TGTGCCAGCAGCCTAGCGGGGCAATCCTACGAGCAGTACTTC

D gene: -
V gene: TRBV9
J gene: TRBJ1-1
clone size: -
CDR3 length: 13
CDR3 protein: CASSVEDSGEAFF
CDR3 DNA: TGTGCCAGCAGCGTAGAGGATAGCGGTGAAGCTTTCTTT

D gene: -
V gene: TRBV30
J gene: TRBJ2-1
clone size: -
CDR3 length: 15
CDR3 protein: CAWRDYRGPGNEQFF
CDR3 DNA: TGTGCCTGGAGGGATTATAGAGGACCTGGCAATGAGCAGTTCTTC

D gene: -
V gene: TRBV15
J gene: TRBJ2-7
clone size: few
CDR3 length: 13
CDR3 protein: CATSRVPDYEQYF
CDR3 DNA: TGTGCCACCAGCAGAGTCCCTGACTACGAGCAGTACTTC

D gene: TRBD1
V gene: TRBV2
J gene: TRBJ2-1
clone size: -
CDR3 length: 15
CDR3 protein: CASSTRAGGIDEQFF
CDR3 DNA: TGTGCCAGCTCTACGAGGGCAGGGGGCATCGATGAGCAGTTCTTC

D gene: TRBD2
V gene: TRBV30
J gene: TRBJ2-3
clone size: -
CDR3 length: 16
CDR3 protein: CAWDGTSGGPSDTQYF
CDR3 DNA: TGTGCCTGGGATGGGACTAGCGGGGGCCCTTCAGATACGCAGTATTTT

D gene: -
V gene: TRBV19
J gene: TRBJ2-5
clone size: -
CDR3 length: 15
CDR3 protein: CASSIGASHQETQYF
CDR3 DNA: TGTGCCAGTAGTATAGGGGCCAGCCACCAAGAGACCCAGTACTTC

D gene: TRBD1
V gene: TRBV6-5
J gene: TRBJ1-2
clone size: -
CDR3 length: 15
CDR3 protein: CASSRQGLANYGYTF
CDR3 DNA: TGTGCCAGCAGTCGACAGGGTTTGGCTAACTATGGCTACACCTTC

D gene: -
V gene: TRBV7-2
J gene: TRBJ2-3
clone size: -
CDR3 length: 14
CDR3 protein: CASSLEGSTDTQYF
CDR3 DNA: TGTGCCAGCAGCTTAGAAGGTTCGACAGATACGCAGTATTTT

D gene: TRBD2
V gene: TRBV29-1
J gene: TRBJ2-2
clone size: few
CDR3 length: 16
CDR3 protein: CSVESSGGGNTGELFF
CDR3 DNA: TGCAGCGTTGAATCTAGCGGGGGCGGGAACACCGGGGAGCTGTTTTTT

D gene: -
V gene: TRBV6-4
J gene: TRBJ2-3
clone size: few
CDR3 length: 13
CDR3 protein: CASSEGGTDTQYF
CDR3 DNA: TGTGCCAGCAGTGAAGGGGGTACAGATACGCAGTATTTT

D gene: -
V gene: TRBV13
J gene: TRBJ2-7
clone size: -
CDR3 length: 15
CDR3 protein: CASSANRDPSYEQYF
CDR3 DNA: TGTGCCAGCAGCGCAAACAGGGACCCCTCCTACGAGCAGTACTTC

D gene: -
V gene: TRBV2
J gene: TRBJ2-7
clone size: -
CDR3 length: 16
CDR3 protein: CASSDRANDIDYEQYF
CDR3 DNA: TGTGCCAGCAGTGACAGGGCAAACGACATTGACTACGAGCAGTACTTC

D gene: -
V gene: TRBV29-1
J gene: TRBJ2-1
clone size: -
CDR3 length: 13
CDR3 protein: CSVVLVAYNEQFF
CDR3 DNA: TGCAGCGTTGTATTAGTCGCCTACAATGAGCAGTTCTTC

D gene: -
V gene: TRBV6-5
J gene: TRBJ2-5
clone size: -
CDR3 length: 14
CDR3 protein: CASSYWGEQETQYF
CDR3 DNA: TGTGCCAGCAGTTACTGGGGGGAGCAAGAGACCCAGTACTTC

D gene: -
V gene: TRBV30
J gene: TRBJ1-2
clone size: few
CDR3 length: 13
CDR3 protein: CAWSPDSLDGYTF
CDR3 DNA: TGTGCCTGGAGCCCTGACAGCCTGGATGGCTACACCTTC

D gene: -
V gene: TRBV25-1
J gene: TRBJ1-1
clone size: -
CDR3 length: 12
CDR3 protein: CASSVIRGEAFF
CDR3 DNA: TGTGCCAGCAGTGTGATTAGGGGGGAAGCTTTCTTT

D gene: TRBD2
V gene: TRBV5-1
J gene: TRBJ2-3
clone size: -
CDR3 length: 14
CDR3 protein: CASSSGLASDTQYF
CDR3 DNA: TGCGCCAGCAGCTCGGGACTAGCGTCAGATACGCAGTATTTT

D gene: TRBD2
V gene: TRBV4-3
J gene: TRBJ2-5
clone size: -
CDR3 length: 15
CDR3 protein: CASSPLAGGQETQYF
CDR3 DNA: TGCGCCAGCAGCCCGTTAGCGGGGGGGCAAGAGACCCAGTACTTC

D gene: TRBD1
V gene: TRBV6-5
J gene: TRBJ2-5
clone size: -
CDR3 length: 14
CDR3 protein: CASSYAQGTETQYF
CDR3 DNA: TGTGCCAGCAGTTACGCACAGGGGACAGAGACCCAGTACTTC

D gene: -
V gene: TRBV29-1
J gene: TRBJ1-2
clone size: -
CDR3 length: 11
CDR3 protein: CSGEFRYGYTF
CDR3 DNA: TGCAGCGGGGAATTTCGCTATGGCTACACCTTC